The T cell receptor beta chain under discussion was sequenced for a study of T cell responses to AZD1222 COVID-19 vaccine. Concerning this clone itself: Its antigen is not identified.

The repertoire was sequenced with immunoSEQ multiplex PCR; TCRdb's copy has only in-frame clones and lacks some. The data show some 130,000 clones, with 80% to 90% seen just once and roughly 1.6% held by the top ten. Broader study findings: The study found Spike-specific TCR breadth and depth rose after two AZD1222 doses. Sampling that yielded the repertoires occurred only after the peak T cell response. Mostly white British, mostly female donors; authors suggested clonal diversity may be underestimated.

V lost 7 bases, J lost 6 bases, and 11 bases stayed unmatched. Germline CDR1 reads MNHEY; CDR2 reads SVGAGI. CDR3 length equals 15 residues. V and J are TRBV6-5 and TRBJ1-2, with 10 bases fitting TRBD1. The receptor was derived from an adult in good health. Sequencing used peripheral blood, obtained on day 0 of AZD1222 vaccination. The CDR3 sequence: CASISGQGGEHGYTF. In nucleotides, the CDR3 is TGTGCCAGCATCTCCGGACAGGGGGGAGAGCATGGCTACACCTTC.